This T cell receptor beta chain was recorded in a study of cytomegalovirus exposure and HLA in healthy donors. Study summary: Assignment to the Caucasian-associated ancestry cluster applied to around 76% of the approximately 380 genotyped donors. Study results and caveats: In most subjects, TCR beta sequences reportedly gave accurate predictions of HLA-A and HLA-B alleles.

Germline V gene sequence: CDR1 MNHEY, CDR2 SMNVEV (reference sequence). This CDR3 is 12 amino acids long. Trimming removed 5 bases at V and 6 bases at J, with 10 bases between. Worth noting for this clone: What it binds is not known.

Unrecorded immune exposures were likely, despite nominal health at sampling. The PCR ran on 60 Vbeta and 13 Jbeta primers. Repertoires were generated with immunoSEQ multiplex PCR, while TCRdb's copy carries only in-frame clones and drops some. The data contain approximately 150,000 clones, roughly three quarters of them singletons. The TCR was taken from a man between 18 and 29 years old in good health and CMV-seropositive. The V and J genes are TRBV27 and TRBJ1-2; no clear D gene. The sample comprised PBMCs. The chain's CDR3 is CASSGPSHGYTF. The CDR3 nucleotides are TGTGCCAGCAGTGGGCCATCCCATGGCTACACCTTC.